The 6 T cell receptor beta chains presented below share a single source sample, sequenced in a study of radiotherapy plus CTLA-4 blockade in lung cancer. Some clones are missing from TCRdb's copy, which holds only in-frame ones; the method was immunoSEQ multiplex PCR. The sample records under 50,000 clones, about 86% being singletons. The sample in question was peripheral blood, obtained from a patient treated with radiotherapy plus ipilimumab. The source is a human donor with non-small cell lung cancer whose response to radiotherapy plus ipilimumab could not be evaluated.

CDR3 sequence (DNA): TGTGCCAGCGCTGAGGGATTAGAAGATTACGAGCAGTACTTC. The encoded protein is CASAEGLEDYEQYF. The chain has TRBV6-5 and TRBJ2-7, with D possibly TRBD2 on 5 matching bases. The CDR3 loop spans 14 amino acids. V was shortened by 8 bases and J by 4 bases, with 18 bases between the two germline ends. Germline V lookup: CDR1 MNHEY, CDR2 SVGAGI.

The CDR3 region has the DNA TGTGCCAGCAGCTTAGATGTGGGACTAGCGGGGGGGGCAGATACGCAGTATTTT. Translated: CASSLDVGLAGGADTQYF. This chain uses TRBV11-2 with TRBJ2-3; 16 nucleotides align to TRBD2. The CDR3 loop spans 18 amino acids. The J segment lost 4 bases and the V segment lost 0 bases, leaving 4 bases of the junction unmatched. The germline CDR1 and CDR2 sequences are SGHAT and FQNNGV.

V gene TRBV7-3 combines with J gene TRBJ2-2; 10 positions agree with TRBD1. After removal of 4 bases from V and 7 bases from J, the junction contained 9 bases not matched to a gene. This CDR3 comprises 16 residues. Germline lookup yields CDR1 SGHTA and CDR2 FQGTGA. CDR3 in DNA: TGTGCCAGCAGCTCGCCCGGGACAGGGGTGGGCGGGGAGCTGTTTTTT. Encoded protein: CASSSPGTGVGGELFF. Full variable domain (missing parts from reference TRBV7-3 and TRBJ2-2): GAGVSQTPSNKVTEKGKYVELRCDPISGHTALYWYRQSLGQGPEFLIYFQGTGAADDSGLPNDRFFAVRPEGSVSTLKIQRTERGDSAVYLCASSSPGTGVGGELFFGEGSRLTVL.

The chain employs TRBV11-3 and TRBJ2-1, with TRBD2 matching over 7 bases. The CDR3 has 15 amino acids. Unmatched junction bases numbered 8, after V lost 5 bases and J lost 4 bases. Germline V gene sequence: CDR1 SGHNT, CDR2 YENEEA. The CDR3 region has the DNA TGTGCCAGCAGCGTACGGGAGGTCGGTTACAATGAGCAGTTCTTC. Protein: CASSVREVGYNEQFF.

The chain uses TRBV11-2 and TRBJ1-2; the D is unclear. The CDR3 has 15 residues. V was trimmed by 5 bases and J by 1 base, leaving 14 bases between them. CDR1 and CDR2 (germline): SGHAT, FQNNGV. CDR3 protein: CASSPGRGFNYGYTF. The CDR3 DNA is TGTGCCAGCAGCCCCGGACGGGGATTTAACTATGGCTACACCTTC.

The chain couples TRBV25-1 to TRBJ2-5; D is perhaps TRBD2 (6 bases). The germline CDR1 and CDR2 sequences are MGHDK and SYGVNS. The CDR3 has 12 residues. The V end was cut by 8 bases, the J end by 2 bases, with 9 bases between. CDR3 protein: CASGGIQETQYF. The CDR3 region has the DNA TGTGCCAGCGGGGGGATTCAAGAGACCCAGTACTTC.